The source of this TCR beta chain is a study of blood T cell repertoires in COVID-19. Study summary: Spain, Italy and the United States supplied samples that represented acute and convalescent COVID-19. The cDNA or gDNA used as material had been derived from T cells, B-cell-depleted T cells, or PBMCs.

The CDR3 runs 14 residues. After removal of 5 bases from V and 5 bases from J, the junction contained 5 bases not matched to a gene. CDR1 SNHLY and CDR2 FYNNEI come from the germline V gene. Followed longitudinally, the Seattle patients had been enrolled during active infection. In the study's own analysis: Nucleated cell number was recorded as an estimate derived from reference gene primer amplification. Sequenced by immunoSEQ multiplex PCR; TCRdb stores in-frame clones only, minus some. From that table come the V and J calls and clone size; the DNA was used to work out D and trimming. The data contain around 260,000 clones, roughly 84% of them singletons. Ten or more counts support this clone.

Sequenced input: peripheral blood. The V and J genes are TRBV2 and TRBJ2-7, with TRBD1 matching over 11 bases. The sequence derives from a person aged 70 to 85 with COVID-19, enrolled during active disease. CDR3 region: CASSKDRGRDEQYF. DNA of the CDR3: TGTGCCAGCAGTAAGGACAGGGGGCGCGACGAGCAGTACTTC.